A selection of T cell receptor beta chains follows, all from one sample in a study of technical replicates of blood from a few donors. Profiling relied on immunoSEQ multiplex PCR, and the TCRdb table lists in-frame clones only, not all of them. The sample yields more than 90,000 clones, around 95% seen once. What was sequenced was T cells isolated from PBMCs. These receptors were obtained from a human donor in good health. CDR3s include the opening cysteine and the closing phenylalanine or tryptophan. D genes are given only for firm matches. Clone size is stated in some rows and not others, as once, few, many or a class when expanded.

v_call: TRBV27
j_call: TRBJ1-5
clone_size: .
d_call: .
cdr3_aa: CASSFYSNQPQHF
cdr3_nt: TGTGCCAGCAGTTTTTATAGCAATCAGCCCCAGCATTTT

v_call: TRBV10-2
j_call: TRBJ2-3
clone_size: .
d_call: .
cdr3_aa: CASSGQSTDTQYF
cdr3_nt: TGCGCCAGCAGTGGGCAGAGCACAGATACGCAGTATTTT

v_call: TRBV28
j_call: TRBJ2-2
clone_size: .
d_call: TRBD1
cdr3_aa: CASTGQGNTGELFF
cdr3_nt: TGTGCCAGCACGGGACAGGGTAACACCGGGGAGCTGTTTTTT

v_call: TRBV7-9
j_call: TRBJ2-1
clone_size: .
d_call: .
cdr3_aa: CASSRLVGEQFF
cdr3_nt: TGTGCCAGCAGCAGGCTAGTCGGTGAGCAGTTCTTC

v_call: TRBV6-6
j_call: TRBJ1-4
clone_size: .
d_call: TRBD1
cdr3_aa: CASSYPGQVNEKLFF
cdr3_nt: TGTGCCAGCAGTTACCCGGGACAGGTTAATGAAAAACTGTTTTTT

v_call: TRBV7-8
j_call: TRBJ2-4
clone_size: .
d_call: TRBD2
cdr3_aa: CASSSGLAGGFGIQYF
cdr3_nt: TGTGCCAGCAGTAGCGGACTAGCGGGGGGATTTGGCATTCAGTACTTC

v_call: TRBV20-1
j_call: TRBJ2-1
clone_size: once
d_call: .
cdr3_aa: CSARREEQFF
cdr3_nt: TGCAGTGCTAGGCGGGAAGAGCAGTTCTTC

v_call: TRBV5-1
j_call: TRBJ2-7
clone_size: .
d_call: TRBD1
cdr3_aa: CASSLDRGPYEQYF
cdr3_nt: TGCGCCAGCAGCTTGGACAGGGGCCCCTACGAGCAGTACTTC

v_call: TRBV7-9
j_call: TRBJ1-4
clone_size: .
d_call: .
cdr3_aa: CASSLVGRISGEKLFF
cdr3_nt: TGTGCCAGCAGCTTAGTGGGTCGCATCTCGGGTGAAAAACTGTTTTTT

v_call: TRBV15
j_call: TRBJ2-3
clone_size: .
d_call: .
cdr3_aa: CATSRDTGDTQYF
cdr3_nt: TGTGCCACCAGCAGAGATACAGGGGATACGCAGTATTTT

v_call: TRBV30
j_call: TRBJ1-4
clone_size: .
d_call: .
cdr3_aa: CAWTQVVNEKLFF
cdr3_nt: TGTGCCTGGACCCAGGTGGTTAATGAAAAACTGTTTTTT

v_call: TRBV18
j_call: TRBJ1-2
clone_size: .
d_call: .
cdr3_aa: CASSPPRRMPNYGYTF
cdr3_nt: TGTGCCAGCTCACCACCGCGGAGGATGCCTAACTATGGCTACACCTTC

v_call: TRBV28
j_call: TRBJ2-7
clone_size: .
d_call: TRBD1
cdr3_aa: CASSLGTTMRGLTYEQYF
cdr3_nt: TGTGCCAGCAGTTTAGGGACGACAATGAGGGGGCTTACCTACGAGCAGTACTTC

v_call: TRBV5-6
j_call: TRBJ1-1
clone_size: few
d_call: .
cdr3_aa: CASSPPGANTEAFF
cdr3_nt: TGTGCCAGCAGCCCGCCAGGGGCAAACACTGAAGCTTTCTTT

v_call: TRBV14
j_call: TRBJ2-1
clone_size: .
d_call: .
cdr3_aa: CASSSQGYNEQFF
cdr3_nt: TGTGCCAGCAGCTCACAGGGATACAATGAGCAGTTCTTC

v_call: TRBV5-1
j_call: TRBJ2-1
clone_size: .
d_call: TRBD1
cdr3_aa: CASSFGTVNNEQFF
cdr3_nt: TGCGCCAGCAGCTTTGGGACAGTCAACAATGAGCAGTTCTTC

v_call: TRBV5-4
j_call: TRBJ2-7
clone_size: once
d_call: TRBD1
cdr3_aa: CASSLDTGGLPEQYF
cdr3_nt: TGTGCCAGCAGCTTGGATACAGGGGGTCTACCCGAGCAGTACTTC

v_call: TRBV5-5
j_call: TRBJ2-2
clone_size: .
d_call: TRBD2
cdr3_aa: CASSVLAGNTGELFF
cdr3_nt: TGTGCCAGCAGCGTGCTAGCGGGGAACACCGGGGAGCTGTTTTTT

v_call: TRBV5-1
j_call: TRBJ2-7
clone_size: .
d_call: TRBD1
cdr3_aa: CASSLGTGASHYEQYF
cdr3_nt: TGCGCCAGCAGCTTGGGGACAGGGGCTTCCCACTACGAGCAGTACTTC

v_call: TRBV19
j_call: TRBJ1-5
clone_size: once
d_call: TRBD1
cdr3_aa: CASSMGTGSYSNQPQHF
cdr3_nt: TGTGCCAGTAGTATGGGGACAGGTTCTTATAGCAATCAGCCCCAGCATTTT

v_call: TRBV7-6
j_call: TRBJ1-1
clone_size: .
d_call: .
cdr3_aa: CASSLIGGTEAFF
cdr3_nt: TGTGCCAGCAGCTTAATAGGGGGCACTGAAGCTTTCTTT

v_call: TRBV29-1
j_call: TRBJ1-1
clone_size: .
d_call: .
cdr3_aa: CSGLEGGSNTEAFF
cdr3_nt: TGCAGCGGGCTGGAGGGAGGGTCTAACACTGAAGCTTTCTTT

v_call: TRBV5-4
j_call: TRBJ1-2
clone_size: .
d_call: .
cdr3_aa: CASSAVRTPYGYTF
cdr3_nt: TGTGCCAGCAGCGCGGTTAGGACACCGTATGGCTACACCTTC

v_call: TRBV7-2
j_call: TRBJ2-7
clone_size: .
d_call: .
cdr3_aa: CASSLEGARRGEQYF
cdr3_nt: TGTGCCAGCAGCTTGGAAGGGGCGCGGCGCGGCGAGCAGTACTTC

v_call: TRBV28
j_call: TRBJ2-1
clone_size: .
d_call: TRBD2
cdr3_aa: CASSLLLAAYNEQFF
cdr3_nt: TGTGCCAGCAGTTTATTACTAGCGGCATACAATGAGCAGTTCTTC

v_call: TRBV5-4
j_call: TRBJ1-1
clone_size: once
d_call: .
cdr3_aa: CASSLTEMNTEAFF
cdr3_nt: TGTGCCAGCAGCTTGACAGAGATGAACACTGAAGCTTTCTTT

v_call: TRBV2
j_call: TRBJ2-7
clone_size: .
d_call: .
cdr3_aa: CASSEYSSYEQYF
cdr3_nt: TGTGCCAGCAGTGAGTACAGTTCCTACGAGCAGTACTTC

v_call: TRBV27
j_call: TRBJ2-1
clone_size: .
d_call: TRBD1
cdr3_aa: CASTLFSRTGPSIRNNEQFF
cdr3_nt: TGTGCCAGCACCCTCTTTTCTAGGACAGGGCCATCGATCCGTAACAATGAGCAGTTCTTC

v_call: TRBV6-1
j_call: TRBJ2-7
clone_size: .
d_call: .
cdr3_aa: CASSSPRSYEQYF
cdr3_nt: TGTGCCAGCAGTTCGCCGAGATCCTACGAGCAGTACTTC

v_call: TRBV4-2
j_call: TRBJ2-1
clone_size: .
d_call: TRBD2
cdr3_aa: CASSQDLLASGRAYNEQFF
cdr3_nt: TGTGCCAGCAGCCAAGATCTCCTCGCTAGCGGGAGGGCCTACAATGAGCAGTTCTTC

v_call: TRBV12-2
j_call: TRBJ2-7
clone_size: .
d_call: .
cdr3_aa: CASRPRLVEAEGNDEQYF
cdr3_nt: TGTGCAAGTCGCCCCAGATTAGTGGAGGCTGAAGGGAATGATGAGCAGTACTTC

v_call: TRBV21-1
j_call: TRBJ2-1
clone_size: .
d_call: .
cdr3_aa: CASSKVISAGDINEQFF
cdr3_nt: TGTGCCAGCAGCAAAGTGATATCGGCGGGGGATATTAATGAGCAGTTCTTC

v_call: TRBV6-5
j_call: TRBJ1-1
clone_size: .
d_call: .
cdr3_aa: CASSYSNRVNTEAFF
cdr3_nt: TGTGCCAGCAGTTACTCGAACAGGGTGAACACTGAAGCTTTCTTT

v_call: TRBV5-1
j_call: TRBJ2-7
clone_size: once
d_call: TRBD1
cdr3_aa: CASGRDRLEQYF
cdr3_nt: TGCGCCAGCGGAAGGGACAGACTCGAGCAGTACTTC

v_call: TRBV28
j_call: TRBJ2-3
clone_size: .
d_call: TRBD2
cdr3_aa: CASGGLAGVTDTQYF
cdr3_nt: TGTGCCAGTGGGGGACTAGCGGGAGTTACAGATACGCAGTATTTT

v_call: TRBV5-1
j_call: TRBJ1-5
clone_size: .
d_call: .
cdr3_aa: CASAITLHF
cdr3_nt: TGCGCCAGCGCTATTACCCTCCATTTT

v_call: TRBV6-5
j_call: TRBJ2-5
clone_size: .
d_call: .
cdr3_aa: CASSSPKRQFQETQYF
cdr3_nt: TGTGCCAGCAGTTCCCCAAAACGACAATTCCAAGAGACCCAGTACTTC

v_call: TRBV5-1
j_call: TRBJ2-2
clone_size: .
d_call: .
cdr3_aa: CASSLAEVGELFF
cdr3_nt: TGCGCCAGCAGCTTGGCCGAGGTCGGGGAGCTGTTTTTT

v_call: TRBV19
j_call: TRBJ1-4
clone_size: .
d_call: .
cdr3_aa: CASSIGGGPREKLFF
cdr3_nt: TGTGCCAGTAGCATCGGCGGGGGTCCGAGAGAAAAACTGTTTTTT

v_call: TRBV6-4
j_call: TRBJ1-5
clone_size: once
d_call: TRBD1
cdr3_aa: CASSEQGNQPQHF
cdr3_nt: TGTGCCAGCAGTGAACAGGGGAATCAGCCCCAGCATTTT

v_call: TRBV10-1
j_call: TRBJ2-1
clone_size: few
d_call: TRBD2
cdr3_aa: CASSPGLGRNEQFF
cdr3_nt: TGCGCCAGCAGCCCGGGACTAGGGAGAAATGAGCAGTTCTTC

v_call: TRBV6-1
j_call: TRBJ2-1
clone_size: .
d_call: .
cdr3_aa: CASSVSGIDNEQFF
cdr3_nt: TGTGCCAGCAGTGTATCCGGGATCGACAATGAGCAGTTCTTC

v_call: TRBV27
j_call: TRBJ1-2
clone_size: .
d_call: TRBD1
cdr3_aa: CASSLSTGGVDGYTF
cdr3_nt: TGTGCCAGCAGTTTATCGACAGGGGGGGTAGATGGCTACACCTTC

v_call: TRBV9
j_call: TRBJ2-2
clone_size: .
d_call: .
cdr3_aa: CASSAGTGELFF
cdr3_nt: TGTGCCAGCAGCGCGGGTACCGGGGAGCTGTTTTTT

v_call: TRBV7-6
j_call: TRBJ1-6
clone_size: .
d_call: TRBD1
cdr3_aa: CASSPTGGADNSPLHF
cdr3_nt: TGTGCCAGCAGTCCGACAGGGGGCGCGGATAATTCACCCCTCCACTTT

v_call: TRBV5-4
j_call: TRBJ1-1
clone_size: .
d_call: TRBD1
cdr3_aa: CASSSGTGGLVAFF
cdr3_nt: TGTGCCAGCAGCTCCGGGACAGGGGGCTTGGTGGCTTTCTTT

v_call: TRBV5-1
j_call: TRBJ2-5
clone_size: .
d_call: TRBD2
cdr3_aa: CASSWGTSGSGETQYF
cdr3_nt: TGCGCCAGCAGCTGGGGGACTAGCGGGAGTGGGGAGACCCAGTACTTC

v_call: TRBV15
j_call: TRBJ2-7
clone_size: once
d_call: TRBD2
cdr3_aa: CATSLSGKYEQYF
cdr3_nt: TGTGCCACCAGCCTTAGCGGGAAATACGAGCAGTACTTC

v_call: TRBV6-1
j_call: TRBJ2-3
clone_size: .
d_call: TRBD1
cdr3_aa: CASSDRGQGDTQYF
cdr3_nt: TGTGCCAGCAGTGACAGGGGGCAAGGAGATACGCAGTATTTT